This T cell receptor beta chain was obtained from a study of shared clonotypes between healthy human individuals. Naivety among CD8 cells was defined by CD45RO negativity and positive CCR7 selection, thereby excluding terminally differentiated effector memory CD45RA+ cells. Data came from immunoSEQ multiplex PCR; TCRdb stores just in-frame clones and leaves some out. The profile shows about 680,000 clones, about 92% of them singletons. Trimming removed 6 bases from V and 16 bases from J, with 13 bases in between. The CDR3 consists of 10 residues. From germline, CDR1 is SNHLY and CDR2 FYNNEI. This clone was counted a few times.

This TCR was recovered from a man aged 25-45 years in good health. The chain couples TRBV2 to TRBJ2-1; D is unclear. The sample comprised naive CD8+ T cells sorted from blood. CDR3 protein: CASRGQLTFF. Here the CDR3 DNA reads TGTGCCAGCAGGGGTCAGCTTACCTTCTTC.